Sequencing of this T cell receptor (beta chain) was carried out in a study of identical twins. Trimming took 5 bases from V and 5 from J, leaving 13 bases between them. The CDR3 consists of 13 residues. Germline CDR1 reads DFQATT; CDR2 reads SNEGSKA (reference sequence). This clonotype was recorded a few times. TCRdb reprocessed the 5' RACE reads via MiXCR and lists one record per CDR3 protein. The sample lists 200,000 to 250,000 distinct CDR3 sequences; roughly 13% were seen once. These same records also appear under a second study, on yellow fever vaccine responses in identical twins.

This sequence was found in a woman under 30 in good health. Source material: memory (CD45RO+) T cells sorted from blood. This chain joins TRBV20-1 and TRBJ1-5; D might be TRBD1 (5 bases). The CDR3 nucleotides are TGCAGTGCTTCCTCGGGGGGGGATCAGCCCCAGCATTTT. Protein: CSASSGGDQPQHF.